This TCR beta chain was identified during a study of CD8 T cells in ankylosing spondylitis. This clonotype has only a few counts. Antigen unknown. Germline V lookup: CDR1 DFQATT, CDR2 SNEGSKA (reference sequence). Trimming cost V 5 bases and J 2 bases, with 13 bases left between them. The CDR3 has 14 amino acids. Overall study findings and caveats: What appeared characteristic of ankylosing spondylitis blood was a TCR beta motif of fewer than ten highly homologous variants. Reportedly, matched ankylosing spondylitis synovial fluid was significantly enriched for disease-linked clones.

MiXCR, applied by TCRdb to the 5' RACE reads, yields one record per CDR3 protein. The sample has about 220,000 distinct CDR3 sequences; 20% to 30% are singletons. The genes are TRBV20-1 and TRBJ1-5; D gene ambiguous. The TCR sequence derives from a male donor with ankylosing spondylitis or in good health (not recorded which). Sequencing input: blood, either unsorted or a sorted T cell fraction (not recorded which). The CDR3 sequence: CSARNGQGNQPQHF. The CDR3 bases are TGCAGTGCTCGCAACGGTCAGGGCAATCAGCCCCAGCATTTT.